The 23 T cell receptor beta chains below were found in one sample sequenced in a study of T cell responses to AZD1222 COVID-19 vaccine. Repertoires were generated with immunoSEQ multiplex PCR, while TCRdb's copy carries only in-frame clones and drops some. The sample yields more than 150,000 clones, approximately 90% seen once. Here the sequenced sample was peripheral blood, taken 28 days after the second AZD1222 dose. These receptors were collected from an adult who received the AZD1222 COVID-19 vaccine.

V gene TRBV5-8 combines with J gene TRBJ1-5, with 8 positions matching TRBD1. Per germline, CDR1 SGHTS and CDR2 YDEGEE. The CDR3 runs 15 residues. Trimming at V came to 1 base and at J to 2 bases, leaving 2 bases not matched to a gene. In nucleotides, the CDR3 is TGTGCCAGCAGCTTGCTACAGGGGGGCAATCAGCCCCAGCATTTT. Amino acids: CASSLLQGGNQPQHF.

This chain connects TRBV6-5 to TRBJ1-1; D gene uncertain. V shed 0 bases and J shed 5 bases, with 7 bases lying between them. In germline, CDR1 is MNHEY, CDR2 SVGAGI. This CDR3 comprises 13 residues. Here the CDR3 reads CASSYSRGTEAFF. For the CDR3, the DNA is TGTGCCAGCAGTTACTCTCGGGGAACTGAAGCTTTCTTT.

The chain uses TRBV7-2 and TRBJ2-2; 9 bases line up with TRBD1. Unmatched junction bases numbered 7, after V lost 6 bases and J lost 5 bases. The V gene's germline CDR1 is SGHTA and CDR2 FQGNSA. This CDR3 contains 15 residues. CDR3 DNA: TGTGCCAGCAGAAGGGACAGGGTAGTAACCGGGGAGCTGTTTTTT. Translating it yields CASRRDRVVTGELFF.

The chain is built from TRBV29-1 and TRBJ1-1, with D perhaps matching TRBD1 (5 bases). The CDR3 is made up of 11 amino acids. Germline V gene sequence: CDR1 SQVTM, CDR2 ANQGSEA. Between the trimmed V and J ends, which lost 7 bases and 3 bases, there was a span of 9 bases. The CDR3 loop reads CSAQGYTEAFF. In nucleotides, the CDR3 is TGCAGCGCCCAGGGTTACACTGAAGCTTTCTTT.

V usage is TRBV6-6 and J usage is TRBJ1-1; D remains unclear. V lost 5 bases and J 2 bases, leaving 9 bases between the germline ends. The CDR3 is 13 amino acids. CDR1 MNHNY and CDR2 SVGAGI come from the germline V gene (reference sequence). The CDR3 region is CASSRSSNTEAFF. The CDR3 bases are TGTGCCAGCAGTAGATCCAGTAACACTGAAGCTTTCTTT.

This sequence joins TRBV2 and TRBJ1-5; D perhaps matches TRBD1 (5 bases). Germline V gives CDR1 SNHLY, CDR2 FYNNEI. Trimming removed 2 bases from V and 5 bases from J, with 10 bases in between. This CDR3 spans 14 amino acids. The CDR3 nucleotides read TGTGCCAGCAGTGAACGCCAGGGTGATCAGCCCCAGCATTTT. This codes for CASSERQGDQPQHF.

The DNA of the CDR3 is TGTGCCAGCAGACCTGACAGGGGCTCCTACAATGAGCAGTTCTTC. This translates into CASRPDRGSYNEQFF. The chain carries TRBV6-5 and TRBJ2-1; 8 bases are shared with TRBD1. The CDR3 extends over 15 amino acids. With V trimmed by 6 bases and J by 0 bases, 4 bases remained unmatched. Germline CDR1 reads MNHEY; CDR2 reads SVGAGI.

This clone was seen just once. This chain uses TRBV3-1 (or the pseudogene TRBV3-2) with TRBJ2-1, with D possibly called TRBD1 or TRBD2 (5 bases each). V shed 1 base and J shed 2 bases, with 9 bases lying between them. Germline V gene data show CDR1 as LGHDT and CDR2 as YNNKEL (reference sequence). CDR3 length: 15 amino acids. CDR3 bases: TGTGCCAGCAGCCAAGGCCGGGGCCCCTACAATGAGCAGTTCTTC. Encoded protein: CASSQGRGPYNEQFF.

The chain is built from TRBV7-2 and TRBJ1-2; possible D gene TRBD1, 5 bases. This CDR3 region has 13 residues. The V end lost 1 base, the J end lost 8 bases, and 11 bases lay between the germline ends. CDR1 is SGHTA, CDR2 FQGNSA, per germline. CDR3 nucleotide sequence: TGTGCCAGCAGCTTAGATGGGGCTGGAGGCTACACCTTC. As protein: CASSLDGAGGYTF.

V is TRBV7-2 and J is TRBJ2-5; unclear D gene. This CDR3 has 13 residues. Germline assignment: CDR1 SGHTA and CDR2 FQGNSA. The V end was cut by 2 bases, the J end by 5 bases, with 9 bases between. Written as DNA, the CDR3 is TGTGCCAGCAGCTTAAATTTGGTGGAGACCCAGTACTTC. Protein: CASSLNLVETQYF. Looking up the rest from reference TRBV7-2 and TRBJ2-5 gives the full variable domain: GAGVSQSPSNKVTEKGKDVELRCDPISGHTALYWYRQSLGQGLEFLIYFQGNSAPDKSGLPSDRFSAERTGGSVSTLTIQRTQQEDSAVYLCASSLNLVETQYFGPGTRLLVL.

The genes are TRBV7-9 and TRBJ1-5; no firm D call. The CDR3 covers 12 residues. Trimming took 3 bases from V and 7 from J, leaving 7 bases between them. Germline V gene sequence: CDR1 SEHNR, CDR2 FQNEAQ (reference sequence). The CDR3 coding sequence is TGTGCCAGCAGCTTGCCCCCCCAGCCCCAGCATTTT. Its translation is CASSLPPQPQHF.

The chain employs TRBV28 and TRBJ1-1; possibly TRBD1 for D (6 bases). The V end lost 8 bases, the J end lost 4 bases, and 14 bases lay between the germline ends. Germline CDR1 and CDR2: MDHEN and SYDVKM. The CDR3 consists of 13 residues. The CDR3 spells CASARGWLTEAFF. The CDR3 bases are TGTGCCAGCGCGAGGGGGTGGCTCACTGAAGCTTTCTTT. The variable domain in full, with the rest retrieved from reference TRBV28 and TRBJ1-1, is DVKVTQSSRYLVKRTGEKVFLECVQDMDHENMFWYRQDPGLGLRLIYFSYDVKMKEKGDIPEGYSVSREKKERFSLILESASTNQTSMYLCASARGWLTEAFFGQGTRLTVV.

The rearrangement links TRBV30 to TRBJ1-5; 10 bases are shared with TRBD1. CDR1 is GTSNPN, CDR2 SVGIG, per germline (reference sequence). CDR3 length equals 15 residues. With V trimmed by 0 bases and J by 7 bases, 6 bases remained unmatched. CDR3 region: CAWSVGTGVGQPQHF. The CDR3 DNA sequence: TGTGCCTGGAGTGTAGGGACAGGGGTTGGGCAGCCCCAGCATTTT.

The rearrangement uses TRBV30 and TRBJ1-1; D ambiguous. Between the trimmed V and J ends, which lost 0 bases and 4 bases, there was a span of 12 bases. This CDR3 spans 14 amino acids. In germline, CDR1 is GTSNPN, CDR2 SVGIG (reference sequence). CDR3 in amino acids: CAWSVSRSFTEAFF. The CDR3 DNA follows: TGTGCCTGGAGTGTATCACGGTCTTTCACTGAAGCTTTCTTT. The full variable domain, completed using reference TRBV30 and TRBJ1-1, is SQTIHQWPATLVQPVGSPLSLECTVEGTSNPNLYWYRQAAGRGLQLLFYSVGIGQISSEVPQNLSASRPQDRQFILSSKKLLLSDSGFYLCAWSVSRSFTEAFFGQGTRLTVV.

This sequence joins TRBV5-1 and TRBJ1-1; 7 bases match TRBD1. The CDR3 consists of 13 residues. From germline, CDR1 is SGHRS and CDR2 YFSETQ. The trim removed 0 bases at V and 11 bases at J, leaving 7 bases unmatched. The CDR3 DNA reads as TGCGCCAGCAGCTTGGACTCAGGGGGAGAGGCTTTCTTT. Amino acid sequence: CASSLDSGGEAFF.

The chain combines TRBV7-2 with TRBJ2-1; D remains unclear. CDR1 is SGHTA, CDR2 FQGNSA, per germline. V was shortened by 5 bases and J by 15 bases, with 17 bases between the two germline ends. The CDR3 loop spans 12 amino acids. CDR3 in DNA: TGTGCCAGCAGCCCCTCATCTCAGTCAGTGTTCTTC. It translates to CASSPSSQSVFF.

CDR3 sequence: CARERRGLSQPQHF. CDR3 bases: TGTGCCAGAGAGAGGAGGGGGCTTAGTCAGCCCCAGCATTTT. The chain uses TRBV25-1 and TRBJ1-5; 7 bases are shared with TRBD1. V was pared by 9 bases and J by 6 bases, with 11 bases of the junction left unmatched. Germline assignment: CDR1 MGHDK and CDR2 SYGVNS. CDR3 size: 14 residues.

This rearrangement joins TRBV19 to TRBJ1-4; no clear D. This CDR3 has 16 amino acids. Germline V gene sequence: CDR1 LNHDA, CDR2 SQIVND (reference sequence). The ends were cut back, 0 bases at V and 4 bases at J, with 12 bases in the middle. As DNA, the CDR3 is TGTGCCAGTAGTATAGAGAGAACGGGTCTTAATGAAAAACTGTTTTTT. Translation: CASSIERTGLNEKLFF.

The chain recombines TRBV28 with TRBJ2-2, with no clear D. Germline V gene data show CDR1 as MDHEN and CDR2 as SYDVKM. Trimming shortened V by 3 bases and J by 1 base, and 9 bases separated the two germline ends. The CDR3 runs 15 residues. The chain's CDR3 is CASSLGQWNTGELFF. In DNA, the CDR3 is TGTGCCAGCAGTTTGGGTCAGTGGAACACCGGGGAGCTGTTTTTT. The entire variable domain, with the rest obtained from reference TRBV28 and TRBJ2-2, is as follows: DVKVTQSSRYLVKRTGEKVFLECVQDMDHENMFWYRQDPGLGLRLIYFSYDVKMKEKGDIPEGYSVSREKKERFSLILESASTNQTSMYLCASSLGQWNTGELFFGEGSRLTVL.

The CDR3 DNA sequence: TGCGCCAGCAGCTCCCAGGGGCCTGGTTACGAGCAGTACTTC. Translation: CASSSQGPGYEQYF. The rearrangement links TRBV5-1 to TRBJ2-7; maybe TRBD1 (6 bases). The V gene lost 3 bases and the J gene lost 4 bases, with 14 bases spanning the gap. CDR3 length: 14 amino acids. Germline CDR1 and CDR2: SGHRS and YFSETQ.

The J gene is TRBJ2-3, the V gene TRBV9; D is undetermined. The V end lost 4 bases, the J end lost 1 base, and 16 bases lay between the germline ends. The germline CDR1 and CDR2 sequences are SGDLS and YYNGEE. The CDR3 is made up of 16 amino acids. The CDR3 region is CASSSQAAVGTDTQYF. In DNA, the CDR3 is TGTGCCAGCAGCTCGCAGGCGGCCGTGGGCACAGATACGCAGTATTTT.

V gene TRBV27 combines with J gene TRBJ2-1, with TRBD2 matching 8 bases. This CDR3 spans 14 amino acids. Germline V gene sequence: CDR1 MNHEY, CDR2 SMNVEV (reference sequence). V lost 2 bases and J lost 5; bases outside the gene matches: 2. CDR3 nucleotides: TGTGCCAGCAGTTTACAGCGGGGGCACAATGAGCAGTTCTTC. This gives the protein CASSLQRGHNEQFF.

The chain uses TRBV19 and TRBJ2-7; D possibly corresponds to TRBD1 (5 bases). V lost 7 bases and J 0 bases, leaving 37 bases between the germline ends. CDR1 and CDR2 (germline): LNHDA, SQIVND (reference sequence). This CDR3 has 22 residues. CDR3 in DNA: TGTGCCAGTATCGACCCGCGGCTCCCAGCAGGGCTAACCCATAGGAGCTCCTACGAGCAGTACTTC. This codes for CASIDPRLPAGLTHRSSYEQYF. The full variable domain, its missing parts supplied by reference TRBV19 and TRBJ2-7, is DGGITQSPKYLFRKEGQNVTLSCEQNLNHDAMYWYRQDPGQGLRLIYYSQIVNDFQKGDIAEGYSVSREKKESFPLTVTSAQKNPTAFYLCASIDPRLPAGLTHRSSYEQYFGPGTRLTVT.